This T cell receptor beta chain was identified during a study of cytomegalovirus exposure and HLA in healthy donors. The PCR made use of 60 Vbeta and 13 Jbeta primers. Assay used: immunoSEQ multiplex PCR; TCRdb lists only in-frame clones, some missing. The sample includes about 90,000 clones, around 84% seen only once; the top ten take around 4.3%. Unrecorded immune exposures were likely, despite nominal health at sampling. Study-wide results and caveats: Published work reported that the classifier diagnosed cytomegalovirus status with high specificity and sensitivity. Sequencing depth across donors, presence/absence analyses assumed, was roughly uniform.

The germline V gene has CDR1 SNHLY and CDR2 FYNNEI. The CDR3 extends over 16 amino acids. V lost 1 base and J lost 7; bases outside the gene matches: 8. In the case of this clone: What it recognizes is unknown.

J is TRBJ2-2 and V is TRBV2, with TRBD2 matching over 8 bases. The sample consisted of PBMCs. The TCR was taken from a middle-aged woman in good health and CMV-seropositive. The CDR3 loop reads CASSEGASGFGGELFF. CDR3 DNA sequence: TGTGCCAGCAGTGAAGGGGCTAGCGGGTTCGGCGGGGAGCTGTTTTTT.